This TCR beta chain was observed in a study of Graves' ophthalmopathy and Graves' hyperthyroidism. Study results and caveats: A majority of expanded thyroid clonotypes exceeding 0.001 frequency were likewise present in blood.

This clonotype has ten or more counts. The antigen is not known. The TCR beta CDR3 regions underwent amplification from RNA transcripts. The workflow started with a first-round RT-PCR run with HTBI primers and then moved on to a second-round multiplex PCR. TCRdb reprocessed the multiplex PCR reads with MiXCR, giving one entry per CDR3 protein. The data contain 340,000 or so distinct CDR3 sequences, roughly a sixth of them singletons. CDR3 length: 13 residues. Looked up from germline, CDR1 is SGHTA and CDR2 is FQGTGA. V gave up 5 bases and J gave up 0 bases, with 7 bases separating them. Ophthalmopathy-affected donors exhibited moderate-to-severe activity, CAS ≥3, NOSPECS ≥4, and duration under 3 months. Clinical symptoms, serum thyroxine, TRAb, thyroid ultrasound and orbital computed tomography were relied on for diagnosis. The authors used Ficoll-Paque density gradient centrifugation to separate PBMCs. The input was approximately 10 ml of fresh peripheral blood.

The chain recombines TRBV7-3 with TRBJ1-1; D unclear. This clonotype originated in an adult man with Graves' ophthalmopathy. Input material: peripheral blood. The CDR3 DNA reads as TGTGCCAGCAGCCCGGGGATGAACACTGAAGCTTTCTTT. Amino acid sequence: CASSPGMNTEAFF.